The 30 T cell receptor beta chains below come from one sample, sequenced in a study of T cells in localized non-small cell lung cancer. Clones were read by immunoSEQ multiplex PCR, and TCRdb kept only the in-frame ones, dropping some. The data show fewer than 35,000 clones, 90% to 95% seen once. The input for sequencing was PBMCs, taken before any cancer treatment. These receptors all stem from a man aged 40 to 70 with stage II lung adenocarcinoma.

The V and J genes are TRBV18 and TRBJ1-1; D perhaps matches TRBD1 (6 bases). The V end lost 6 bases, the J end lost 3 bases, and 14 bases lay between the germline ends. The CDR3 has 14 residues. CDR1 is KGHSH, CDR2 LQKENI, per germline. The CDR3 nucleotides read TGTGCCAGCTCTTCACAGGGTACTCACACTGAAGCTTTCTTT. Protein product: CASSSQGTHTEAFF.

CDR3 residues: CASSPHQEGGYTF. For the CDR3, the DNA is TGTGCCAGCTCACCACATCAGGAAGGTGGCTACACCTTC. The chain joins TRBV18 to TRBJ1-2; D call uncertain. Germline V gene sequence: CDR1 KGHSH, CDR2 LQKENI. The CDR3 sequence is 13 residues long. V was shortened by 1 base and J by 7 bases, with 10 bases between the two germline ends.

The gene calls are TRBV5-1 and TRBJ2-7; tentative D call: TRBD1 (6 bases). Germline-derived CDR1 and CDR2 are SGHRS and YFSETQ. V lost 1 base to trimming and J lost 4 bases, with 18 bases between them. CDR3 size: 16 residues. The CDR3, as DNA: TGCGCCAGCAGCTTGTGGGGTCAGGGGAAAGATTACGAGCAGTACTTC. This codes for CASSLWGQGKDYEQYF.

The chain combines TRBV6-5 with TRBJ1-1, with 7 nucleotides matching TRBD1. With 9 bases clipped from V and 3 bases from J, the junction kept 1 base outside the gene matches. The V gene's germline CDR1 is MNHEY and CDR2 SVGAGI. This CDR3 has 11 amino acids. The CDR3 bases are TGTGCCAGTACAGGGGACACTGAAGCTTTCTTT. As protein: CASTGDTEAFF.

The rearrangement links TRBV6-6 to TRBJ1-3; no clear D gene. This CDR3 has 13 residues. Germline V gives CDR1 MNHNY, CDR2 SVGAGI (reference sequence). Trimming removed 3 bases at V and 0 bases at J, with 3 bases between. DNA for the CDR3: TGTGCCAGCAGTTATGGCTCTGGAAACACCATATATTTT. As protein: CASSYGSGNTIYF.

The chain is built from TRBV11-3 and TRBJ1-1; D remains unclear. CDR1 is SGHNT, CDR2 YENEEA, per germline. V lost 3 bases and J lost 3, with 8 bases in between. The CDR3 sequence is 13 residues long. This CDR3 is CASSLGTHTEAFF. The CDR3 nucleotides are TGTGCCAGCAGCTTGGGCACTCACACTGAAGCTTTCTTT.

This rearrangement joins TRBV27 to TRBJ2-1, with TRBD2 matching 8 bases. This CDR3 has 13 amino acids. Germline lookup yields CDR1 MNHEY and CDR2 SMNVEV (reference sequence). Trimming took 11 bases from V and 0 from J; bases not matched to a gene: 3. CDR3 loop: CACGRSSYNEQFF. The CDR3 DNA follows: TGTGCCTGCGGGAGGAGCTCCTACAATGAGCAGTTCTTC.

The chain joins TRBV5-4 to TRBJ2-5; 8 positions agree with TRBD2. V gave up 3 bases and J gave up 5 bases; unmatched junction bases: 12. Germline CDR1 and CDR2: SGHNT and YYREEE (reference sequence). CDR3 length: 16 amino acids. CDR3 amino acids: CASSSSRSGRGETQYF. As DNA, the CDR3 is TGTGCCAGCAGCTCCTCGAGAAGCGGGAGAGGGGAGACCCAGTACTTC.

CDR3 DNA: TGCGCCAGCAGCTTCCAGGGGGCAACGGATACGCAGTATTTT. Its translation: CASSFQGATDTQYF. The chain couples TRBV5-1 to TRBJ2-3; 8 bases align to TRBD1. Looked up from germline, CDR1 is SGHRS and CDR2 is YFSETQ. Losses at the gene ends were 2 bases for V and 6 bases for J; bases not matched to a gene: 5. The CDR3 length is 14 residues.

This clone was counted between two and nine times. The CDR3 region is CASSSGYSNQPQHF. Here the CDR3 DNA reads TGTGCCAGCAGCTCCGGATATAGCAATCAGCCCCAGCATTTT. This chain links TRBV9 with TRBJ1-5, with D unresolved. Per germline, CDR1 SGDLS and CDR2 YYNGEE. V was clipped by 4 bases and J by 0 bases, with 8 bases between them. There are 14 residues in the CDR3.

This chain uses TRBV18 with TRBJ2-7; 9 bases match TRBD2. Trimming took 1 base from V and 3 from J; bases not matched to a gene: 7. Per germline, CDR1 KGHSH and CDR2 LQKENI. This CDR3 has 16 residues. In DNA form, the CDR3 reads TGTGCCAGCTCACCACTTGGGCTAGCGGGACACTACGAGCAGTACTTC. It encodes CASSPLGLAGHYEQYF.

In this sample, this clone turned up once. This rearrangement joins TRBV5-6 to TRBJ2-1, with 9 bases matching TRBD2. CDR3 length: 16 residues. The J segment lost 7 bases and the V segment lost 6 bases, leaving 14 bases of the junction unmatched. In germline, CDR1 is SGHDT, CDR2 YYEEEE. CDR3: CASTLGASGINNEQFF. In DNA, the CDR3 is TGTGCCAGCACCCTGGGGGCTAGCGGGATCAATAATGAGCAGTTCTTC.

The chain couples TRBV7-9 to TRBJ2-7; D is possibly TRBD2 (5 bases). Trimming shortened V by 3 bases and J by 3 bases, and 6 bases separated the two germline ends. Germline CDR1 SEHNR, CDR2 FQNEAQ (reference sequence). CDR3 size: 12 residues. CDR3 bases: TGTGCCAGCAGCTTTGGGAGCTACGAGCAGTACTTC. As protein: CASSFGSYEQYF.

V gene TRBV28 combines with J gene TRBJ2-7; D might be TRBD2 (6 bases). The V and J ends lost 3 bases and 0 bases respectively, with 9 bases between them. The CDR3 has 14 amino acids. Germline CDR1 reads MDHEN; CDR2 reads SYDVKM. The CDR3 sequence is CASSFSLASYEQYF. The CDR3 bases are TGTGCCAGCAGTTTTTCACTAGCCTCCTACGAGCAGTACTTC.

V gene TRBV19 combines with J gene TRBJ2-2, with 12 bases aligning to TRBD1. Trimming at V came to 4 bases and at J to 6 bases, leaving 6 bases not matched to a gene. Germline loops: CDR1 LNHDA, CDR2 SQIVND (reference sequence). The CDR3 length is 16 residues. DNA for the CDR3: TGTGCCAGTAGTACCGGTGGGACAGGGGGCCCCGGGGAGCTGTTTTTT. It yields the protein CASSTGGTGGPGELFF.

V usage is TRBV28 and J usage is TRBJ2-7; 13 bases are a match to TRBD2. The CDR3 totals 14 residues. V gave up 5 bases and J gave up 4 bases; unmatched junction bases: 2. Germline-derived CDR1 and CDR2 are MDHEN and SYDVKM. CDR3 amino acids: CASSGGLAGYEQYF. Written as DNA, the CDR3 is TGTGCCAGCAGTGGGGGACTAGCGGGATACGAGCAGTACTTC.

The V call is TRBV30, the J call TRBJ2-1, with 7 bases identical to TRBD2. The germline V gene has CDR1 GTSNPN and CDR2 SVGIG (reference sequence). The CDR3 is 14 amino acids. The V segment lost 5 bases and the J segment 7 bases; nucleotides outside the gene matches: 11. DNA of the CDR3: TGTGCCTGGGGCCGAGGACTAGGGGAAAATGAGCAGTTCTTC. Amino acids: CAWGRGLGENEQFF. Based on the CDR3 plus reference TRBV30 and TRBJ2-1, the full variable domain is SQTIHQWPATLVQPVGSPLSLECTVEGTSNPNLYWYRQAAGRGLQLLFYSVGIGQISSEVPQNLSASRPQDRQFILSSKKLLLSDSGFYLCAWGRGLGENEQFFGPGTRLTVL.

This clone was seen a handful of times. The V and J genes are TRBV2 and TRBJ1-2; possible D gene TRBD1, 6 bases. This CDR3 is 18 amino acids long. Trimming stripped 1 base from V and 0 bases from J, with 18 bases between. Germline V gene sequence: CDR1 SNHLY, CDR2 FYNNEI. The CDR3 DNA reads TGTGCCAGCAGTGAAGACGGGCTTGGGGGGGACACTAACTATGGCTACACCTTC. Its translation: CASSEDGLGGDTNYGYTF.

The CDR3 is CASSVGVGTNEKLFF. The CDR3 coding sequence is TGCGCCAGCAGCGTGGGGGTAGGGACTAATGAAAAACTGTTTTTT. This chain uses TRBV5-1 with TRBJ1-4; tentative D call: TRBD1 (5 bases). Germline V lookup: CDR1 SGHRS, CDR2 YFSETQ. V was shortened by 4 bases and J by 2 bases, with 12 bases between the two germline ends. The CDR3 extends over 15 amino acids.

This clone was seen just once. V gene TRBV10-3 combines with J gene TRBJ2-1, with TRBD2 matching 7 bases. V was clipped by 0 bases and J by 1 base; unmatched bases: 6. Germline values: CDR1 ENHRY, CDR2 SYGVKD. The CDR3 contains 17 residues. For the CDR3, the DNA is TGTGCCATCAGTGAGTCAGAAGCGGGGACTTCCTACAATGAGCAGTTCTTC. Amino acids: CAISESEAGTSYNEQFF.

This clone has a handful of counts. The chain combines TRBV25-1 with TRBJ1-1; 8 nucleotides agree with TRBD1. With V trimmed by 3 bases and J by 4 bases, 10 bases remained unmatched. The CDR3 consists of 16 residues. CDR1 and CDR2 (germline): MGHDK, SYGVNS. Here the CDR3 reads CASSDHGQGVGTEAFF. CDR3 nucleotides: TGTGCCAGCAGTGACCATGGACAGGGAGTGGGCACTGAAGCTTTCTTT.

The V gene is TRBV28, the J gene TRBJ2-1; TRBD2 matches 9 bases. The CDR3 consists of 20 residues. V lost 1 base, J lost 5 bases, and 18 bases stayed unmatched. Germline V gives CDR1 MDHEN, CDR2 SYDVKM. The CDR3 DNA follows: TGTGCCAGCAGTTTATTGCGGGAGGGCCTCAGTACCAAGGGACACAATGAGCAGTTCTTC. The encoded protein is CASSLLREGLSTKGHNEQFF.

This chain uses TRBV28 with TRBJ2-2, with 7 bases that match TRBD1. Germline V gene data show CDR1 as MDHEN and CDR2 as SYDVKM. Trimming took 6 bases from V and 0 from J; bases not matched to a gene: 7. The CDR3 runs to 16 residues. The CDR3 sequence: CASRSGQLTNTGELFF. DNA for the CDR3: TGTGCCAGCAGATCGGGACAGCTTACGAACACCGGGGAGCTGTTTTTT.

The CDR3 protein is CAWGSGANEQFF. The CDR3 DNA sequence: TGTGCCTGGGGCAGCGGAGCCAATGAGCAGTTCTTC. The chain uses TRBV30 and TRBJ2-1; D may be TRBD2 (5 bases). Germline loops: CDR1 GTSNPN, CDR2 SVGIG (reference sequence). Trimming shortened V by 5 bases and J by 6 bases, and 11 bases separated the two germline ends. This CDR3 comprises 12 residues.

This chain links TRBV11-2 with TRBJ1-5; a possible D gene is TRBD1 (5 bases). The CDR3 loop spans 14 amino acids. CDR1 and CDR2 from the germline V gene are SGHAT and FQNNGV. Trimming stripped 5 bases from V and 5 bases from J, with 13 bases between. This chain's CDR3 is CASSITGGDQPQHF. CDR3 DNA sequence: TGTGCCAGCAGCATCACAGGAGGCGATCAGCCCCAGCATTTT.

The chain recombines TRBV7-2 with TRBJ1-1; a weak D match, TRBD1 (5 bases). The CDR3 has 15 amino acids. Trimming pared 5 bases from V and 4 bases from J, leaving 17 bases between. Germline CDR1 and CDR2: SGHTA and FQGNSA. This CDR3 is CASSRDVLQVTEAFF. The CDR3 nucleotides are TGTGCCAGCAGCCGGGACGTACTACAGGTCACTGAAGCTTTCTTT.

V usage is TRBV7-9 and J usage is TRBJ2-1; no firm D call. Germline CDR1 SEHNR, CDR2 FQNEAQ (reference sequence). The CDR3 runs 12 residues. V was clipped by 2 bases and J by 7 bases, with 6 bases between them. The CDR3 coding sequence is TGTGCCAGCAGCTTAAGCGTTAATGAGCAGTTCTTC. It yields the protein CASSLSVNEQFF.

Only one count was recorded for this clone. This chain connects TRBV11-2 to TRBJ2-6, with TRBD1 identical over 7 bases. The CDR3 extends over 13 amino acids. CDR1 is SGHAT and CDR2 is FQNNGV in the germline V gene. With 1 base clipped from V and 15 bases from J, the junction kept 6 bases outside the gene matches. The chain's CDR3 is CASSLGRDSSLTF. CDR3 DNA: TGTGCCAGCAGCTTAGGTCGGGACAGTAGCCTGACTTTC.

The J gene is TRBJ2-7, the V gene TRBV4-2; TRBD2 agrees at 10 bases. This CDR3 is built from 19 residues. V lost 0 bases and J lost 0; bases outside the gene matches: 11. Germline CDR1 and CDR2: LGHNA and YNFKEQ. CDR3 loop: CASSQDFGLAEPPSYEQYF. CDR3 bases: TGTGCCAGCAGCCAAGATTTTGGACTAGCGGAGCCGCCCTCCTACGAGCAGTACTTC.

In regard to this clone: The identical CDR3 is also encoded by other nucleotide sequences in the sample. The chain uses TRBV9 and TRBJ1-1, with D tentatively TRBD1 (6 bases). CDR3 size: 16 residues. CDR1 is SGDLS, CDR2 YYNGEE, per germline. V lost 5 bases, J lost 1 base, and 18 bases lay in between. CDR3 bases: TGTGCCAGCAGTTACAGGGTAGGCTTTAGGAACACTGAAGCTTTCTTT. Its translation is CASSYRVGFRNTEAFF.